These T cell receptor beta chains were read from a single sample in a study of cytomegalovirus exposure and HLA in healthy donors. Clones were read by immunoSEQ multiplex PCR, and TCRdb kept only the in-frame ones, dropping some. The profile shows around 93,000 clones, 82% of them singletons. The sequenced material came from PBMCs. These receptors all stem from a man between 25 and 39 years old in good health and CMV-seropositive. The CDR3 runs from the conserved cysteine through the conserved F or W. D genes are given only for firm matches. Where a row states a size, it is once, few, many or the class of an expanded clone; other rows omit it.

d_call: TRBD2
v_call: TRBV27
clone_size: .
j_call: TRBJ2-3
cdr3_nt: TGTGCCAGCAGTTTGGGACTAGCGGCCACAGATACGCAGTATTTT
cdr3_aa: CASSLGLAATDTQYF

d_call: TRBD1
v_call: TRBV7-2
clone_size: .
j_call: TRBJ2-1
cdr3_nt: TGTGCCAGCAGCGGGCGGCAGGGGGCGCGTGAGCAGTTCTTC
cdr3_aa: CASSGRQGAREQFF

d_call: TRBD2
v_call: TRBV7-2
clone_size: .
j_call: TRBJ2-7
cdr3_nt: TGTGCCAGCAGCTCCGGGACTATAATCTTTGACGAGCAGTACTTC
cdr3_aa: CASSSGTIIFDEQYF

d_call: TRBD2
v_call: TRBV18
clone_size: once
j_call: TRBJ2-1
cdr3_nt: TGTGCCAGCTCGCTCGGCGTTAGCGGGTCCTCCTACAATGAGCAGTTCTTC
cdr3_aa: CASSLGVSGSSYNEQFF

d_call: .
v_call: TRBV7-9
clone_size: .
j_call: TRBJ1-2
cdr3_nt: TGTGCCAGCAGCCCTAGCTGGCTCTCCTATGGCTACACCTTC
cdr3_aa: CASSPSWLSYGYTF

d_call: .
v_call: TRBV20-1
clone_size: .
j_call: TRBJ2-7
cdr3_nt: TGCAGTGCTAGGGGACTCTACGAGCAGTACTTC
cdr3_aa: CSARGLYEQYF

d_call: TRBD1
v_call: TRBV6-5
clone_size: .
j_call: TRBJ1-4
cdr3_nt: TGTGCCAGCAGTGAAGGGGCGGGACAGGGAGAACTGTTTTTT
cdr3_aa: CASSEGAGQGELFF

d_call: TRBD2
v_call: TRBV7-2
clone_size: .
j_call: TRBJ2-3
cdr3_nt: TGTGCCAGCAGCTTAGGGTTCGGCGGGAGGGCCGGCACAGATACGCAGTATTTT
cdr3_aa: CASSLGFGGRAGTDTQYF

d_call: .
v_call: TRBV6-1
clone_size: .
j_call: TRBJ1-5
cdr3_nt: TGTGCCAGCAGTGAAGGGCAGGCCTTTGATCAGCCCCAGCATTTT
cdr3_aa: CASSEGQAFDQPQHF

d_call: .
v_call: TRBV6-5
clone_size: .
j_call: TRBJ2-7
cdr3_nt: TGTGCCAGCTTCGGTACGGTGGCCTACGAGCAGTACTTC
cdr3_aa: CASFGTVAYEQYF

d_call: .
v_call: TRBV15
clone_size: once
j_call: TRBJ2-5
cdr3_nt: TGTGCCACCAGCAGAGAACAGGACGAGACCCAGTACTTC
cdr3_aa: CATSREQDETQYF

d_call: .
v_call: TRBV6-5
clone_size: few
j_call: TRBJ1-3
cdr3_nt: TGTGCCAGCAGTACAGGGCCCGGAAACACCATATATTTT
cdr3_aa: CASSTGPGNTIYF

d_call: .
v_call: TRBV4-1
clone_size: .
j_call: TRBJ1-5
cdr3_nt: TGCGCCAGCAGCCAAGGAACAGGGTGGAACAATCAGCCCCAGCATTTT
cdr3_aa: CASSQGTGWNNQPQHF